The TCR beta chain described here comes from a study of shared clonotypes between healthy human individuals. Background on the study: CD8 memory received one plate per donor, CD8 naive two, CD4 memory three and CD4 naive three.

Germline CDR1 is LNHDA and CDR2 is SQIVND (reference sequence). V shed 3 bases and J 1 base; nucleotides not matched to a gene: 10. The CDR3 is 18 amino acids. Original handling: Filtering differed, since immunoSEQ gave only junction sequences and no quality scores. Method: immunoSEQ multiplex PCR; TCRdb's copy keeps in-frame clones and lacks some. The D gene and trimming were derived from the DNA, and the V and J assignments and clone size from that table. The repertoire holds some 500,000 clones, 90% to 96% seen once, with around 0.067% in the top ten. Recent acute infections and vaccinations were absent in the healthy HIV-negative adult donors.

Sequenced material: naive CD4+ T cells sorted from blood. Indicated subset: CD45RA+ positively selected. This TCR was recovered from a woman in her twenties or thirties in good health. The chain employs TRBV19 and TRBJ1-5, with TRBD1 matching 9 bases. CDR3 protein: CASSMPRTGERSNQPQHF. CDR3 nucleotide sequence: TGTGCCAGTAGTATGCCACGGACAGGGGAACGGAGCAATCAGCCCCAGCATTTT.